The rows below give T cell receptor beta chains drawn from one sample of a study of blood T cell repertoires in COVID-19. Clones were sequenced by immunoSEQ multiplex PCR, and TCRdb holds only the in-frame ones, with some missing. The data contain about 190,000 clones, around 89% of them singletons. The source material was peripheral blood. The receptor set was obtained from a man aged 45 to 65 with acute or convalescent COVID-19. CDR3s include the opening cysteine and the closing phenylalanine or tryptophan. The D gene is left open where the match is weak. Clone sizes are given selectively: once, few, many, or a class where the clone is expanded.

j_gene: TRBJ2-3
len: 12
v_gene: TRBV29-1
d_gene: .
abundance: .
CDR3aa: CSVVGLGDTQYF
CDR3nt: TGCAGCGTTGTGGGGCTTGGAGATACGCAGTATTTT

j_gene: TRBJ2-5
len: 15
v_gene: TRBV28
d_gene: TRBD2
abundance: .
CDR3aa: CASSLSGGAGETQYF
CDR3nt: TGTGCCAGCAGTTTAAGCGGGGGGGCCGGAGAGACCCAGTACTTC

j_gene: TRBJ2-1
len: 13
v_gene: TRBV18
d_gene: TRBD2
abundance: .
CDR3aa: CASHRDLAGGGFF
CDR3nt: TGTGCCAGTCACCGGGACCTAGCGGGGGGTGGATTCTTC

j_gene: TRBJ2-6
len: 15
v_gene: TRBV5-4
d_gene: .
abundance: once
CDR3aa: CASSSDSSGANVLTF
CDR3nt: TGTGCCAGCAGCTCGGACAGCTCTGGGGCCAACGTCCTGACTTTC

j_gene: TRBJ2-3
len: 13
v_gene: TRBV30
d_gene: .
abundance: .
CDR3aa: CAWSVRGGDTQYF
CDR3nt: TGTGCCTGGAGTGTAAGGGGCGGAGATACGCAGTATTTT

j_gene: TRBJ2-5
len: 15
v_gene: TRBV27
d_gene: TRBD2
abundance: once
CDR3aa: CASSTSGRGTETQYF
CDR3nt: TGTGCCAGCAGTACCAGCGGGAGGGGGACGGAGACCCAGTACTTC

j_gene: TRBJ1-4
len: 15
v_gene: TRBV28
d_gene: TRBD1
abundance: .
CDR3aa: CASSLGAGGTEKLFF
CDR3nt: TGTGCCAGCAGTTTAGGGGCAGGGGGCACTGAAAAACTGTTTTTT

j_gene: TRBJ1-3
len: 15
v_gene: TRBV6-5
d_gene: TRBD1
abundance: few
CDR3aa: CASSRTGPGGNTIYF
CDR3nt: TGTGCCAGCAGCCGGACAGGGCCGGGAGGAAACACCATATATTTT

j_gene: TRBJ2-2
len: 14
v_gene: TRBV19
d_gene: .
abundance: .
CDR3aa: CASTPVGSPGELFF
CDR3nt: TGTGCCAGTACCCCCGTCGGGAGTCCCGGGGAGCTGTTTTTT

j_gene: TRBJ1-5
len: 15
v_gene: TRBV10-1
d_gene: TRBD1
abundance: .
CDR3aa: CASRVRDSSNQPQHF
CDR3nt: TGCGCCAGCAGGGTTCGGGACAGTAGCAATCAGCCCCAGCATTTT

j_gene: TRBJ1-2
len: 12
v_gene: TRBV10-2
d_gene: TRBD1
abundance: .
CDR3aa: CASSSQGDGYTF
CDR3nt: TGCGCCAGCTCAAGCCAGGGGGATGGCTACACCTTC

j_gene: TRBJ2-5
len: 15
v_gene: TRBV3-1/TRBV3-2
d_gene: .
abundance: .
CDR3aa: CASSQGAGLLPTQYF
CDR3nt: TGTGCCAGCAGCCAGGGCGCCGGCTTGCTACCGACCCAGTACTTC

j_gene: TRBJ1-2
len: 15
v_gene: TRBV27
d_gene: TRBD1
abundance: .
CDR3aa: CASSDLGQGNYGYTF
CDR3nt: TGTGCCAGCAGCGACTTGGGACAGGGAAACTATGGCTACACCTTC

j_gene: TRBJ2-3
len: 14
v_gene: TRBV29-1
d_gene: TRBD2
abundance: .
CDR3aa: CSVTSGALSDTQYF
CDR3nt: TGCAGCGTTACTAGCGGGGCTCTTTCAGATACGCAGTATTTT

j_gene: TRBJ2-1
len: 18
v_gene: TRBV11-2
d_gene: TRBD2
abundance: .
CDR3aa: CASSLNLRGSGFSGEQFF
CDR3nt: TGTGCCAGCAGCTTAAACCTCCGGGGTAGCGGGTTCTCCGGTGAGCAGTTCTTC

j_gene: TRBJ1-1
len: 12
v_gene: TRBV5-1
d_gene: .
abundance: .
CDR3aa: CASSFGGTEAFF
CDR3nt: TGCGCCAGCAGCTTCGGGGGCACTGAAGCTTTCTTT

j_gene: TRBJ2-3
len: 15
v_gene: TRBV5-1
d_gene: TRBD2
abundance: .
CDR3aa: CASSSGTSVPDTQYF
CDR3nt: TGCGCCAGCAGCAGCGGGACTAGCGTTCCAGATACGCAGTATTTT

j_gene: TRBJ1-5
len: 14
v_gene: TRBV7-8
d_gene: .
abundance: .
CDR3aa: CASSFGQYNQPQHF
CDR3nt: TGTGCCAGCAGCTTCGGACAGTACAATCAGCCCCAGCATTTT

j_gene: TRBJ2-1
len: 16
v_gene: TRBV6-2/TRBV6-3
d_gene: TRBD2
abundance: .
CDR3aa: CASSLTSGRGYNEQFF
CDR3nt: TGTGCCAGCAGCCTCACTAGCGGGAGGGGCTACAATGAGCAGTTCTTC

j_gene: TRBJ1-1
len: 13
v_gene: TRBV12-3/TRBV12-4
d_gene: .
abundance: .
CDR3aa: CASSFTTDTEAFF
CDR3nt: TGTGCCAGCAGTTTTACGACAGACACTGAAGCTTTCTTT

j_gene: TRBJ1-1
len: 12
v_gene: TRBV21-1
d_gene: .
abundance: .
CDR3aa: CASSSGGSEAFF
CDR3nt: TGTGCCAGCAGCTCCGGGGGATCTGAAGCTTTCTTT

j_gene: TRBJ2-2
len: 15
v_gene: TRBV7-3
d_gene: TRBD1
abundance: once
CDR3aa: CASSPRDRATGELFF
CDR3nt: TGTGCCAGCAGCCCGAGGGACAGGGCCACCGGGGAGCTGTTTTTT

j_gene: TRBJ2-1
len: 16
v_gene: TRBV15
d_gene: TRBD2
abundance: .
CDR3aa: CATSRDWTSGSGEQFF
CDR3nt: TGTGCCACCAGCAGAGATTGGACTAGCGGGAGCGGTGAGCAGTTCTTC

j_gene: TRBJ1-1
len: 15
v_gene: TRBV7-9
d_gene: TRBD1
abundance: once
CDR3aa: CASSLARDRPYEAFF
CDR3nt: TGTGCCAGCAGCTTAGCTCGGGACAGGCCTTATGAAGCTTTCTTT

j_gene: TRBJ2-1
len: 12
v_gene: TRBV12-3/TRBV12-4
d_gene: .
abundance: .
CDR3aa: CASRQEGEEQFF
CDR3nt: TGTGCCAGCAGACAAGAGGGGGAAGAGCAGTTCTTC

j_gene: TRBJ2-7
len: 16
v_gene: TRBV10-3
d_gene: TRBD1
abundance: .
CDR3aa: CAISGGGRGTPYEQYF
CDR3nt: TGTGCCATCAGTGGCGGTGGCAGGGGGACACCCTACGAGCAGTACTTC

j_gene: TRBJ2-3
len: 16
v_gene: TRBV11-2
d_gene: TRBD2
abundance: .
CDR3aa: CASSPGTSGHTDTQYF
CDR3nt: TGTGCCAGCAGCCCCGGGACTAGCGGCCACACAGATACGCAGTATTTT

j_gene: TRBJ2-5
len: 14
v_gene: TRBV7-2
d_gene: TRBD1
abundance: .
CDR3aa: CASSSPGQVGTQYF
CDR3nt: TGTGCCAGCAGCTCCCCGGGACAGGTGGGGACCCAGTACTTC

j_gene: TRBJ2-7
len: 12
v_gene: TRBV28
d_gene: TRBD1
abundance: .
CDR3aa: CASSGQGWEQYF
CDR3nt: TGTGCCAGCAGTGGACAGGGGTGGGAGCAGTACTTC

j_gene: TRBJ2-7
len: 11
v_gene: TRBV20-1
d_gene: .
abundance: once
CDR3aa: CSAELSYEQYF
CDR3nt: TGCAGTGCTGAACTTTCCTACGAGCAGTACTTC

j_gene: TRBJ2-3
len: 14
v_gene: TRBV3-1/TRBV3-2
d_gene: .
abundance: .
CDR3aa: CASSQDQSPDTQYF
CDR3nt: TGTGCCAGCAGCCAAGACCAAAGCCCAGATACGCAGTATTTT

j_gene: TRBJ2-7
len: 16
v_gene: TRBV5-8
d_gene: TRBD2
abundance: once
CDR3aa: CASSRAASGASGEQYF
CDR3nt: TGTGCCAGCAGCCGGGCGGCTAGCGGGGCCTCCGGCGAGCAGTACTTC

j_gene: TRBJ1-3
len: 15
v_gene: TRBV10-3
d_gene: .
abundance: once
CDR3aa: CAISESRNPGNTIYF
CDR3nt: TGTGCCATCAGTGAGTCCAGGAATCCTGGAAACACCATATATTTT